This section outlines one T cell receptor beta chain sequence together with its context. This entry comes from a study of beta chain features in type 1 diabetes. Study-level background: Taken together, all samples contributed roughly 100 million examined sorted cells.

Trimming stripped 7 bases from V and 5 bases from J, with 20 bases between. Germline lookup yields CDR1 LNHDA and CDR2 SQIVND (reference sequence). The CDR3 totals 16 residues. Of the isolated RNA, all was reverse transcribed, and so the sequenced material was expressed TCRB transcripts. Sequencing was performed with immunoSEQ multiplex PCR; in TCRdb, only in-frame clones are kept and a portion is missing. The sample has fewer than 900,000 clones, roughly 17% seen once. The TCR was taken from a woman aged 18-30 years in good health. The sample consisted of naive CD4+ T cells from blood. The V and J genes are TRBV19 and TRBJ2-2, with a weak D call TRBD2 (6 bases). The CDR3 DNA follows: TGTGCCAGTAACTATCGGGCCGGGACTCTTACCGGGGAGCTGTTTTTT. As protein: CASNYRAGTLTGELFF. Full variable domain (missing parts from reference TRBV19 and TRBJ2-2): DGGITQSPKYLFRKEGQNVTLSCEQNLNHDAMYWYRQDPGQGLRLIYYSQIVNDFQKGDIAEGYSVSREKKESFPLTVTSAQKNPTAFYLCASNYRAGTLTGELFFGEGSRLTVL.